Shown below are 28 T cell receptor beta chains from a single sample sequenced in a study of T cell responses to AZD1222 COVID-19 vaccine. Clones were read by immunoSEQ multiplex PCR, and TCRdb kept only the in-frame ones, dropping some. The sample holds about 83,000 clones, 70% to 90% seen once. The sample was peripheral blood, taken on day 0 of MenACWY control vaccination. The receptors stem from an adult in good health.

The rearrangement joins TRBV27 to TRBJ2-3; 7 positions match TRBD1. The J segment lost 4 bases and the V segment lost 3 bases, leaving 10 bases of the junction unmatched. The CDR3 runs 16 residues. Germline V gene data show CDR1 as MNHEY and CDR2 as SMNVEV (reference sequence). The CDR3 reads CASSLFRGIGADTQYF. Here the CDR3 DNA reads TGTGCCAGCAGTTTGTTCAGGGGGATTGGGGCAGATACGCAGTATTTT.

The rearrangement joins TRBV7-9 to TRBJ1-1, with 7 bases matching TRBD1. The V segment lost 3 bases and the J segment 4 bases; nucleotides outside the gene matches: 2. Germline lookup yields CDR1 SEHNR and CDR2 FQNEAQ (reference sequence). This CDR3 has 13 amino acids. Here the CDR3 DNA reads TGTGCCAGCAGCTTCCAGGGGGGCACTGAAGCTTTCTTT. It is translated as CASSFQGGTEAFF.

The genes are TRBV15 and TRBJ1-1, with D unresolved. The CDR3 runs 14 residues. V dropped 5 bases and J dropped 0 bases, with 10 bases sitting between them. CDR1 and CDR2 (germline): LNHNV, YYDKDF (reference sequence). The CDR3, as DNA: TGTGCCACCAGCGGAGGAGTCCTGAACACTGAAGCTTTCTTT. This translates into CATSGGVLNTEAFF.

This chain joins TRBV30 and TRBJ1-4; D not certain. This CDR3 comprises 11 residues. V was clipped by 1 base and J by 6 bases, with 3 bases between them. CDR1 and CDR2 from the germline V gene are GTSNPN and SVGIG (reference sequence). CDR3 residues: CAWSGYEKLFF. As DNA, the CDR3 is TGTGCCTGGAGTGGCTATGAAAAACTGTTTTTT.

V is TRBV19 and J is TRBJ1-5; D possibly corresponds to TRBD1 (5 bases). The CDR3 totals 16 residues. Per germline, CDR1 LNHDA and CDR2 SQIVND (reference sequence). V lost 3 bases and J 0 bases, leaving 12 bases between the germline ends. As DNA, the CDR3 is TGTGCCAGTAGTATTGGGCAGGGCTCTAGCAATCAGCCCCAGCATTTT. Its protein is CASSIGQGSSNQPQHF.

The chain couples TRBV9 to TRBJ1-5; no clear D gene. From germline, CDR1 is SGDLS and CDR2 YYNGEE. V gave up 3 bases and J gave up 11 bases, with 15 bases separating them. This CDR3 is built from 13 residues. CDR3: CASSEGGDTSQHF. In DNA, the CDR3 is TGTGCCAGCAGCGAGGGAGGAGACACCTCCCAGCATTTT.

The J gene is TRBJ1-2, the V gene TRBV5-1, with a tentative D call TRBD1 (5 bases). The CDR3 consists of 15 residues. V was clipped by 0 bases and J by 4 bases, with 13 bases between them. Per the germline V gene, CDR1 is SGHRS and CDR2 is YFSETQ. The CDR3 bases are TGCGCCAGCAGCTTGGATGGGGCGCCGGGCTATGGCTACACCTTC. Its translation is CASSLDGAPGYGYTF.

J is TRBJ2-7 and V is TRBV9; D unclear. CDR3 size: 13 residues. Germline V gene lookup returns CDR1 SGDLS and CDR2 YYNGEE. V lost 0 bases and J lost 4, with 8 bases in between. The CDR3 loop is CASSVGATYEQYF. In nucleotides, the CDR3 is TGTGCCAGCAGCGTAGGCGCTACTTACGAGCAGTACTTC.

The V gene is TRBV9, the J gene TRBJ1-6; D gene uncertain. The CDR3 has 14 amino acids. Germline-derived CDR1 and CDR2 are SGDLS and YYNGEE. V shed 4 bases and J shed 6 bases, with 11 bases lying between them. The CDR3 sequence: CASSPMVTNSPLHF. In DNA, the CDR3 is TGTGCCAGCAGCCCGATGGTGACTAATTCACCCCTCCACTTT.

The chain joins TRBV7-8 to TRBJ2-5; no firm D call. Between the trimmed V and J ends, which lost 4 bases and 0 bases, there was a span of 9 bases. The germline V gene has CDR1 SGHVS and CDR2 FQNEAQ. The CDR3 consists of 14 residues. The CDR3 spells CASSSLAYQETQYF. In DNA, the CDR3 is TGTGCCAGCAGCTCCCTCGCGTACCAAGAGACCCAGTACTTC.

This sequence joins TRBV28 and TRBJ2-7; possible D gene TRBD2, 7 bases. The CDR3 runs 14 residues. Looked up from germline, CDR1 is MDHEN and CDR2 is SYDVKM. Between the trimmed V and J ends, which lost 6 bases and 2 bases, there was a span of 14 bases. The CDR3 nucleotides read TGTGCCAGCAGACCCGGGGGGCCTCCCTACGAGCAGTACTTC. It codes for CASRPGGPPYEQYF.

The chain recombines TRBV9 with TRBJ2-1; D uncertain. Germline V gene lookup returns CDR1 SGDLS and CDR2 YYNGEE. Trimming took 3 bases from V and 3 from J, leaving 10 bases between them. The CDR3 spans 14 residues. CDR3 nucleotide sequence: TGTGCCAGCAGCGGCTGGTCCCACTACAATGAGCAGTTCTTC. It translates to CASSGWSHYNEQFF.

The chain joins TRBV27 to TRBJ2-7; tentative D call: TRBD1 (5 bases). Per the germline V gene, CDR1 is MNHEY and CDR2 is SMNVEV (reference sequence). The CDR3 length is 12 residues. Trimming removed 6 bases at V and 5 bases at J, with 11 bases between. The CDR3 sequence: CASSTGYHEQYF. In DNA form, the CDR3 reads TGTGCCAGCAGCACAGGATACCACGAGCAGTACTTC.

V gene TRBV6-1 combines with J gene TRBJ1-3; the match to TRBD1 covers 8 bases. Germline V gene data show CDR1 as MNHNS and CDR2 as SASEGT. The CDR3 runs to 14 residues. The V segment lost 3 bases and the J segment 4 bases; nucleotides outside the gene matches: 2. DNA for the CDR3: TGTGCCAGCAGTGAGACAGGGGCCGGAAACACCATATATTTT. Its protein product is CASSETGAGNTIYF.

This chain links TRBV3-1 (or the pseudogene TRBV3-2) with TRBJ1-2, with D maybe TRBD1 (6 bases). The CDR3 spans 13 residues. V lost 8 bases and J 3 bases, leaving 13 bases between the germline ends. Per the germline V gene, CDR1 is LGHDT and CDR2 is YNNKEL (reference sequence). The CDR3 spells CASGGGQDYGYTF. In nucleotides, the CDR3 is TGTGCCAGCGGGGGGGGACAAGACTATGGCTACACCTTC.

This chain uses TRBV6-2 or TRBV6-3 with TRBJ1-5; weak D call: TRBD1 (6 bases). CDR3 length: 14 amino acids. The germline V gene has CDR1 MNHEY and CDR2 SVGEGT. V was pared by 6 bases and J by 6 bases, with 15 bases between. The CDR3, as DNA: TGTGCCAGCAGCCTCGACAGGTTTGGTCAGCCCCAGCATTTT. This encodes CASSLDRFGQPQHF.

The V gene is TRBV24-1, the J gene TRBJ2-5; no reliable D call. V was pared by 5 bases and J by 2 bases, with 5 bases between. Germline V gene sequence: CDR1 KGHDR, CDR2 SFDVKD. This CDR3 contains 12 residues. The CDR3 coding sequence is TGTGCCACCAGTGCCACGCAAGAGACCCAGTACTTC. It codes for CATSATQETQYF.

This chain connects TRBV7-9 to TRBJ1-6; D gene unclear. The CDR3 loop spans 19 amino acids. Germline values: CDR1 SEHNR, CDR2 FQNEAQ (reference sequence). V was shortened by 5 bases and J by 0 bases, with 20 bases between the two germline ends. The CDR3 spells CASSPGRMSSRSYNSPLHF. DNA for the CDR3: TGTGCCAGCAGCCCGGGCAGGATGAGTTCTCGCTCCTATAATTCACCCCTCCACTTT.

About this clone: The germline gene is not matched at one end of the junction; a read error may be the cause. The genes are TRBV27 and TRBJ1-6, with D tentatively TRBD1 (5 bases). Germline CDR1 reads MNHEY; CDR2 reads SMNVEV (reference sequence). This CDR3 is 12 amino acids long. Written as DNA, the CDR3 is TGTGCCAGCAGTTTAGGGGCAGGCCCCCCCCACTTT. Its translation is CASSLGAGPPHF.

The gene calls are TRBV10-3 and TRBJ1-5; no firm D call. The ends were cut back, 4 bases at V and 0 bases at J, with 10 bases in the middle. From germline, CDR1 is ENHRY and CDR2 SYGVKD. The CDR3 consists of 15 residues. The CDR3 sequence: CAISGSDYSNQPQHF. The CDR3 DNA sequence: TGTGCCATCAGTGGAAGTGACTATAGCAATCAGCCCCAGCATTTT.

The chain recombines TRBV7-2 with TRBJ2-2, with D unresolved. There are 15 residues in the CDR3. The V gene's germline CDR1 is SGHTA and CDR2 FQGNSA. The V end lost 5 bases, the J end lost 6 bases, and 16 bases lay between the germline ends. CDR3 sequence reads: CASSPKGPSPGELFF. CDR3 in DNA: TGTGCCAGCAGCCCTAAAGGGCCCTCCCCCGGGGAGCTGTTTTTT.

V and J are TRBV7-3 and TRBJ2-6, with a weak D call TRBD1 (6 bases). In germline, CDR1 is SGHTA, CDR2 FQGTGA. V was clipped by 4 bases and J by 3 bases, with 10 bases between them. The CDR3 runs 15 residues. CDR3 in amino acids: CASSSYRDGANVLTF. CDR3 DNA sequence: TGTGCCAGCAGCTCTTACAGGGATGGGGCCAACGTCCTGACTTTC.

This chain's CDR3 is CASSGQGARGNTIYF. The CDR3 region has the DNA TGTGCCAGTAGTGGACAGGGGGCGCGTGGAAACACCATATATTTT. The V gene is TRBV19, the J gene TRBJ1-3; the match to TRBD1 covers 11 bases. Germline assignment: CDR1 LNHDA and CDR2 SQIVND (reference sequence). The CDR3 totals 15 residues. J lost 3 bases, V lost 5 bases, and 3 bases had no gene match.

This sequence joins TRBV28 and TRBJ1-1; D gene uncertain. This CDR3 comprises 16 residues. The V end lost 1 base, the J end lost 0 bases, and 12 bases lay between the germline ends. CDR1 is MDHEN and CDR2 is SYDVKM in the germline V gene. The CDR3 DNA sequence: TGTGCCAGCAGTTTATCTCGCCCCCTCATGAACACTGAAGCTTTCTTT. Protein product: CASSLSRPLMNTEAFF. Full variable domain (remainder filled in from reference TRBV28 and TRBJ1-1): DVKVTQSSRYLVKRTGEKVFLECVQDMDHENMFWYRQDPGLGLRLIYFSYDVKMKEKGDIPEGYSVSREKKERFSLILESASTNQTSMYLCASSLSRPLMNTEAFFGQGTRLTVV.

CDR3 amino acids: CASSITAAISPLHF. The CDR3 DNA reads as TGTGCCAGTAGTATAACGGCGGCTATTTCACCCCTCCACTTT. This sequence joins TRBV19 and TRBJ1-6, with D hard to call. The CDR3 sequence is 14 residues long. Between the trimmed V and J ends, which lost 2 bases and 9 bases, there was a span of 11 bases. Per the germline V gene, CDR1 is LNHDA and CDR2 is SQIVND (reference sequence).

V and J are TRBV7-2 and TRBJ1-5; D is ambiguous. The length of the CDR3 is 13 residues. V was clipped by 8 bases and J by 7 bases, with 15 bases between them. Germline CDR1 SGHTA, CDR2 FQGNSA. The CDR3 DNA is TGTGCCAGCGAGCCGACACCGGGGCAGCCCCAGCATTTT. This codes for CASEPTPGQPQHF.

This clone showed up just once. The CDR3: CSPVGEGSDYGYTF. As DNA, the CDR3 is TGCAGCCCGGTTGGTGAAGGTAGCGACTATGGCTACACCTTC. The chain recombines TRBV29-1 with TRBJ1-2; D uncertain. The germline CDR1 and CDR2 sequences are SQVTM and ANQGSEA. CDR3 length: 14 residues. Trimming cost V 8 bases and J 3 bases, with 19 bases left between them.

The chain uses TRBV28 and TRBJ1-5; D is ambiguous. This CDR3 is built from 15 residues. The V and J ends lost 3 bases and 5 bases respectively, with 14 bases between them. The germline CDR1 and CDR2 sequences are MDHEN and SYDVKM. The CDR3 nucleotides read TGTGCCAGCAGTTTGGTAGGACGGAGCGATCAGCCCCAGCATTTT. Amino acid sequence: CASSLVGRSDQPQHF.